One and the same sample provided the 29 T cell receptor beta chains below, sequenced in a study of blood T cell repertoires in COVID-19. Profiled with immunoSEQ multiplex PCR; TCRdb holds only in-frame clones, not every one. The profile covers around 95,000 clones, with roughly 79% appearing a single time and around an eighth taken by the ten largest. The specimen was peripheral blood. Receptor source: a woman between 70 and 85 years old with acute or convalescent COVID-19.

The rearrangement links TRBV14 to TRBJ2-5; tentatively, D is TRBD1 (6 bases). Germline V lookup: CDR1 SGHDN, CDR2 FVKESK. Trimming stripped 1 base from V and 4 bases from J, with 10 bases between. This CDR3 comprises 14 residues. The DNA for the CDR3 is TGTGCCAGCAGCCAAGCTGGGGGCAGAGAGACCCAGTACTTC. It specifies CASSQAGGRETQYF. The complete variable domain, with remaining parts taken from reference TRBV14 and TRBJ2-5, reads EAGVTQFPSHSVIEKGQTVTLRCDPISGHDNLYWYRRVMGKEIKFLLHFVKESKQDESGMPNNRFLAERTGGTYSTLKVQPAELEDSGVYFCASSQAGGRETQYFGPGTRLLVL.

The chain employs TRBV7-9 and TRBJ1-2; D might be TRBD1 (6 bases). The length of the CDR3 is 12 residues. V was pared by 10 bases and J by 6 bases, with 15 bases between. In germline, CDR1 is SEHNR, CDR2 FQNEAQ (reference sequence). The CDR3 DNA sequence: TGTGCCATTTCGTCGGGGGGGCATGGCTACACCTTC. Translated: CAISSGGHGYTF.

The V gene is TRBV5-1, the J gene TRBJ2-5; D may be TRBD2 (6 bases). CDR1 is SGHRS and CDR2 is YFSETQ in the germline V gene. The CDR3 loop spans 14 amino acids. V was cut by 7 bases and J by 4 bases, with 17 bases left in between. The DNA for the CDR3 is TGCGCCAGCGCGGTTCCCGGCGGGGTAGAGACCCAGTACTTC. Its protein is CASAVPGGVETQYF. The whole variable domain, filled in from reference TRBV5-1 and TRBJ2-5, reads KAGVTQTPRYLIKTRGQQVTLSCSPISGHRSVSWYQQTPGQGLQFLFEYFSETQRNKGNFPGRFSGRQFSNSRSEMNVSTLELGDSALYLCASAVPGGVETQYFGPGTRLLVL.

V and J are TRBV5-5 and TRBJ1-2, with 7 bases aligning to TRBD1. CDR1 and CDR2 from the germline V gene are SGHKS and YYEKEE (reference sequence). The J segment lost 4 bases and the V segment lost 4 bases, leaving 7 bases of the junction unmatched. The CDR3 has 14 amino acids. CDR3 coding DNA: TGTGCCAGCAGCCAGGAATCAGGGGGCTATGGCTACACCTTC. Translation: CASSQESGGYGYTF. The full variable domain, its missing parts supplied by reference TRBV5-5 and TRBJ1-2, is DAGVTQSPTHLIKTRGQQVTLRCSPISGHKSVSWYQQVLGQGPQFIFQYYEKEERGRGNFPDRFSARQFPNYSSELNVNALLLGDSALYLCASSQESGGYGYTFGSGTRLTVV.

By share of the sample, this clone is medium-sized. The chain links TRBV30 to TRBJ2-7; a weak D match, TRBD1 (5 bases). There are 15 residues in the CDR3. Germline V gene sequence: CDR1 GTSNPN, CDR2 SVGIG (reference sequence). V lost 1 base and J 0 bases, leaving 13 bases between the germline ends. For the CDR3, the DNA is TGTGCCTGGAGTGAAGGGGCGGTAAGCTCCTACGAGCAGTACTTC. Translation: CAWSEGAVSSYEQYF.

This chain connects TRBV2 to TRBJ1-4; maybe TRBD1 (5 bases). Trimming left V 5 bases short and J 7 bases short, with 17 bases between. Germline CDR1 and CDR2: SNHLY and FYNNEI. This CDR3 has 15 amino acids. CDR3 nucleotides: TGTGCCAGCAGTCCAAGGACGGGGGGAGGTGAAAAACTGTTTTTT. Residues: CASSPRTGGGEKLFF.

V is TRBV19 and J is TRBJ1-2; D remains ambiguous. The CDR3 has 15 residues. Looked up from germline, CDR1 is LNHDA and CDR2 is SQIVND (reference sequence). With 6 bases removed from V and 2 bases from J, the gap between germline ends came to 16 bases. CDR3 DNA sequence: TGTGCCAGTAGCCGCGATATGGCGGGGAACTATGGCTACACCTTC. Residues: CASSRDMAGNYGYTF.

The V and J genes are TRBV7-9 and TRBJ1-3, with 9 bases that match TRBD1. V shed 4 bases and J 4 bases; nucleotides not matched to a gene: 14. CDR1 SEHNR and CDR2 FQNEAQ come from the germline V gene (reference sequence). This CDR3 is 18 amino acids long. The chain's CDR3 is CASSSLGQGSASGNTIYF. DNA for the CDR3: TGTGCCAGCAGCTCTCTGGGACAGGGCAGCGCGTCCGGAAACACCATATATTTT.

This chain joins TRBV10-1 and TRBJ2-2, with D possibly matching TRBD2 (5 bases). The germline gives CDR1 WNHNN, CDR2 SYGVQD (reference sequence). V was clipped by 2 bases and J by 5 bases, with 15 bases between them. The CDR3 loop spans 16 amino acids. For the CDR3, the DNA is TGCGCCAGCAGTGAGCTATTTAAGCGGAGAACCGGGGAGCTGTTTTTT. Translation gives CASSELFKRRTGELFF.

The chain carries TRBV27 and TRBJ2-1, with 9 bases fitting TRBD2. The V gene end was trimmed by 1 base and the J gene end by 0 bases; junction bases not matched to a gene: 4. Germline values: CDR1 MNHEY, CDR2 SMNVEV (reference sequence). The length of the CDR3 is 17 residues. The CDR3 region has the DNA TGTGCCAGCAGTTTATGGGGCGGGGGGGCCTCCTACAATGAGCAGTTCTTC. Translation: CASSLWGGGASYNEQFF.

This chain uses TRBV3-1 (or the pseudogene TRBV3-2) with TRBJ1-3; D unclear. The CDR3 is 13 amino acids. With 0 bases removed from V and 4 bases from J, the gap between germline ends came to 4 bases. The V gene's germline CDR1 is LGHDT and CDR2 YNNKEL (reference sequence). The CDR3 loop is CASSQDQGNTIYF. The CDR3 nucleotides are TGTGCCAGCAGCCAAGACCAGGGAAACACCATATATTTT.

This clone was counted a few times. V gene TRBV5-8 combines with J gene TRBJ2-7, with D uncertain. In germline, CDR1 is SGHTS, CDR2 YDEGEE. The CDR3 contains 14 residues. Trimming shortened V by 0 bases and J by 3 bases, and 10 bases separated the two germline ends. CDR3 DNA: TGTGCCAGCAGCTTGGGTGGATACAGCTACGAGCAGTACTTC. Translating it yields CASSLGGYSYEQYF.

Regarding this clone: Other DNA sequences within the sample encode an identical CDR3. The chain recombines TRBV18 with TRBJ1-1; D unclear. CDR1 and CDR2 from the germline V gene are KGHSH and LQKENI. This CDR3 region has 14 residues. Between the trimmed V and J ends, which lost 1 base and 1 base, there was a span of 7 bases. For the CDR3, the DNA is TGTGCCAGCTCACCACAGCGGGAGAACACTGAAGCTTTCTTT. It translates to CASSPQRENTEAFF.

This clone occurred a few times. V and J are TRBV7-2 and TRBJ1-3, with D unresolved. The CDR3 contains 15 residues. The V end was cut by 3 bases, the J end by 4 bases, with 13 bases between. CDR1 SGHTA and CDR2 FQGNSA come from the germline V gene. CDR3 in amino acids: CASSFNQAAGNTIYF. CDR3 bases: TGTGCCAGCAGCTTTAACCAGGCAGCAGGAAACACCATATATTTT. Supplemented by reference TRBV7-2 and TRBJ1-3, the full variable domain reads GAGVSQSPSNKVTEKGKDVELRCDPISGHTALYWYRQSLGQGLEFLIYFQGNSAPDKSGLPSDRFSAERTGGSVSTLTIQRTQQEDSAVYLCASSFNQAAGNTIYFGEGSWLTVV.

This clone was observed once. V usage is TRBV19 and J usage is TRBJ1-5; 10 bases are shared with TRBD1. The CDR3 loop spans 14 amino acids. Germline V lookup: CDR1 LNHDA, CDR2 SQIVND (reference sequence). With 6 bases clipped from V and 8 bases from J, the junction kept 7 bases outside the gene matches. Here the CDR3 reads CASRGTGTGEPQHF. CDR3 nucleotides: TGTGCCAGTAGGGGTACCGGGACAGGGGAGCCCCAGCATTTT.

This chain uses TRBV3-1 (or the pseudogene TRBV3-2) with TRBJ2-7, with TRBD2 matching over 13 bases. Germline loops: CDR1 LGHDT, CDR2 YNNKEL (reference sequence). The length of the CDR3 is 17 residues. The ends lost 3 bases at V and 4 bases at J; junction bases unmatched: 9. The DNA for the CDR3 is TGTGCCAGCAGCCAGAGGACTAGCGGGGGTATGGGATACGAGCAGTACTTC. Its translation: CASSQRTSGGMGYEQYF.

This clone was seen a single time. The chain uses TRBV30 and TRBJ2-5, with D maybe TRBD2 (6 bases). The CDR3 is 13 residues long. Trimming cost V 2 bases and J 4 bases, with 11 bases left between them. Germline V gene lookup returns CDR1 GTSNPN and CDR2 SVGIG (reference sequence). The CDR3, as DNA: TGTGCCTGGAGTCAAAGCGGGCCAGAGACCCAGTACTTC. The encoded protein is CAWSQSGPETQYF.

The CDR3 loop is CASSPGSSNQPQHF. CDR3 coding DNA: TGCGCCAGCAGCCCCGGGAGTAGCAATCAGCCCCAGCATTTT. This chain joins TRBV5-1 and TRBJ1-5; D remains ambiguous. V was clipped by 4 bases and J by 0 bases, with 8 bases between them. The V gene's germline CDR1 is SGHRS and CDR2 YFSETQ. The CDR3 is 14 amino acids.

The V gene is TRBV7-7, the J gene TRBJ2-2; D possibly corresponds to TRBD2 (5 bases). Trimming cost V 2 bases and J 4 bases, with 11 bases left between them. The CDR3 spans 15 residues. CDR1 is SSHAT and CDR2 is FNYEAQ in the germline V gene (reference sequence). CDR3 nucleotides: TGTGCCAGCAGCTTAATGTTAAGCGGCACCGGGGAGCTGTTTTTT. It encodes CASSLMLSGTGELFF.

The chain links TRBV29-1 to TRBJ1-5, with 9 bases matching TRBD1. The CDR3 spans 14 residues. The V gene's germline CDR1 is SQVTM and CDR2 ANQGSEA. The V and J ends lost 6 bases and 3 bases, in that order; junction bases with no gene match: 6. The CDR3 loop is CSVAGTGINQPQHF. The CDR3 DNA follows: TGCAGCGTCGCCGGGACAGGGATCAATCAGCCCCAGCATTTT.

The chain joins TRBV19 to TRBJ1-2, with 10 bases aligning to TRBD1. The CDR3 length is 15 residues. Germline lookup yields CDR1 LNHDA and CDR2 SQIVND (reference sequence). The ends lost 4 bases at V and 2 bases at J; junction bases unmatched: 4. The CDR3: CASSNDRGRNYGYTF. The CDR3 DNA reads as TGTGCCAGTAGTAACGACAGGGGGCGAAACTATGGCTACACCTTC.

The rearrangement links TRBV7-2 to TRBJ2-5; weak D call: TRBD2 (6 bases). Germline CDR1 reads SGHTA; CDR2 reads FQGNSA. The CDR3 runs to 16 residues. Trimming removed 1 base from V and 5 bases from J, with 17 bases in between. CDR3 residues: CASSLGQEGNRETQYF. The DNA for the CDR3 is TGTGCCAGCAGCTTAGGTCAGGAGGGGAACCGGGAGACCCAGTACTTC.

The chain uses TRBV28 and TRBJ1-2; 8 bases agree with TRBD1. Germline V gene data show CDR1 as MDHEN and CDR2 as SYDVKM. V shed 7 bases, J shed 8 bases, and the junction held 9 bases outside the gene matches. The CDR3 runs 13 residues. CDR3 sequence (DNA): TGTGCCAGCAACTCTCAGGGGGCGGCGGGCTACACCTTC. It yields the protein CASNSQGAAGYTF.

The chain joins TRBV5-1 to TRBJ1-2; 7 bases are a match to TRBD1. The V and J ends lost 0 bases and 8 bases, in that order; junction bases with no gene match: 7. The V gene's germline CDR1 is SGHRS and CDR2 YFSETQ. CDR3 length: 14 amino acids. The CDR3 nucleotides read TGCGCCAGCAGCTTGGGGCAGGGGGAAGGCGGCTACACCTTC. Residues: CASSLGQGEGGYTF.

The V and J genes are TRBV10-3 and TRBJ1-2; 9 nucleotides match TRBD1. Trimming took 5 bases from V and 6 from J; bases not matched to a gene: 10. The germline gives CDR1 ENHRY, CDR2 SYGVKD. The CDR3 sequence is 15 residues long. The DNA for the CDR3 is TGTGCCATCAGTCCAATATCACAGGGGGCAGATGGCTACACCTTC. This sequence encodes CAISPISQGADGYTF.

The rearrangement uses TRBV9 and TRBJ1-2; the D gene is possibly TRBD1 (6 bases). Trimming removed 4 bases from V and 7 bases from J, with 20 bases in between. Germline V gives CDR1 SGDLS, CDR2 YYNGEE. The CDR3 length is 15 residues. The CDR3 DNA follows: TGTGCCAGCAGCCCCCGACAGGTTTTCGTGCCTGGCTACACCTTC. This gives the protein CASSPRQVFVPGYTF.

The gene calls are TRBV11-1 and TRBJ2-7; 12 nucleotides line up with TRBD2. This CDR3 region has 15 residues. Per germline, CDR1 SGHAT and CDR2 FQDESV (reference sequence). V shed 6 bases, J shed 6 bases, and the junction held 9 bases outside the gene matches. For the CDR3, the DNA is TGTGCCAGCAGTCCTGGACTAGCGGGAAGAGGCGAGCAGTACGTC. Amino acid sequence: CASSPGLAGRGEQYV.

A single count supports this clone. The chain links TRBV11-2 to TRBJ1-4; possibly TRBD1 for D (5 bases). The CDR3 length is 16 residues. Germline CDR1 is SGHAT and CDR2 is FQNNGV. V lost 5 bases to trimming and J lost 6 bases, with 19 bases between them. DNA of the CDR3: TGTGCCAGCAGCCTCCGAAGGGGCAGGGCGGATGAAAAACTGTTTTTT. This encodes CASSLRRGRADEKLFF.

V is TRBV3-1 (or the pseudogene TRBV3-2) and J is TRBJ1-1, with 7 bases aligning to TRBD1. The CDR3 totals 14 residues. With 4 bases clipped from V and 0 bases from J, the junction kept 2 bases outside the gene matches. Germline CDR1 is LGHDT and CDR2 is YNNKEL (reference sequence). The CDR3 DNA reads as TGTGCCAGCAGCCGAGGACAGGTGAACACTGAAGCTTTCTTT. Amino acids: CASSRGQVNTEAFF.